Below, 13 T cell receptor beta chains from the same sample are listed, as sequenced in a study of shared clonotypes between healthy human individuals. Terminally differentiated effector memory CD45RA+ cells were excluded from the naive CD8 cells, which were CD45RO-negative and positively selected for CCR7. This table comes from immunoSEQ multiplex PCR, and its TCRdb copy is limited to in-frame clones, with some not included. This table holds nearly 2 million clones, 85% to 95% found once. Sequences were obtained from naive CD8+ T cells sorted from blood. These TCRs come from a man aged 18 to 29 in good health.

V gene TRBV29-1 combines with J gene TRBJ2-3; D call uncertain. Trimming cost V 5 bases and J 4 bases, with 22 bases left between them. Germline V gene data show CDR1 as SQVTM and CDR2 as ANQGSEA. There are 16 residues in the CDR3. This CDR3 is CSVLARQPLLSDTQYF. The CDR3 DNA reads as TGCAGCGTTCTCGCGAGACAACCTTTATTGTCAGATACGCAGTATTTT.

The chain has TRBV6-5 and TRBJ1-3; D is ambiguous. Germline CDR1 and CDR2: MNHEY and SVGAGI. V was cut by 8 bases and J by 4 bases, with 9 bases left in between. The CDR3 is 12 amino acids. The chain's CDR3 is CASVRLGNTIYF. The CDR3, as DNA: TGTGCCAGCGTCCGCCTGGGAAACACCATATATTTT.

With regard to this clone: Other DNA sequences from this sample encode an identical CDR3 as well. The chain links TRBV20-1 to TRBJ2-7; D possibly corresponds to TRBD1 (5 bases). Per germline, CDR1 DFQATT and CDR2 SNEGSKA (reference sequence). This CDR3 has 11 amino acids. V was trimmed by 4 bases and J by 5 bases, leaving 9 bases between them. The CDR3, as DNA: TGCAGTGCTATCGACAGCCACGAGCAGTACTTC. Translating it yields CSAIDSHEQYF.

This chain uses TRBV7-8 with TRBJ2-4; D not certain. V gave up 6 bases and J gave up 6 bases, with 9 bases separating them. CDR1 is SGHVS, CDR2 FQNEAQ, per germline. The CDR3 has 12 amino acids. The CDR3 loop is CASSPDANIQYF. CDR3 nucleotides: TGTGCCAGCAGTCCAGACGCAAACATTCAGTACTTC.

This clone was found once. CDR3: CASSQPRDRASYEQYF. In DNA form, the CDR3 reads TGCGCCAGCAGCCAACCCCGGGACAGGGCATCCTACGAGCAGTACTTC. V gene TRBV4-1 combines with J gene TRBJ2-7; 9 bases line up with TRBD1. The CDR3 is made up of 16 amino acids. Unmatched junction bases numbered 6, after V lost 2 bases and J lost 1 base. Germline values: CDR1 MGHRA, CDR2 YSYEKL.

The chain links TRBV19 to TRBJ1-1; D call uncertain. CDR1 is LNHDA and CDR2 is SQIVND in the germline V gene (reference sequence). The CDR3 sequence is 14 residues long. V was cut by 0 bases and J by 1 base, with 6 bases left in between. The CDR3 bases are TGTGCCAGTAGTATAGATCGCCAGAACACTGAAGCTTTCTTT. Translation gives CASSIDRQNTEAFF.

The rearrangement joins TRBV6-6 to TRBJ2-2; 7 bases map to TRBD1. The V segment lost 5 bases and the J segment 7 bases; nucleotides outside the gene matches: 10. The CDR3 loop spans 15 amino acids. Germline CDR1 reads MNHNY; CDR2 reads SVGAGI (reference sequence). CDR3 amino acids: CASSPETGFNGELFF. CDR3 bases: TGTGCCAGCAGTCCCGAGACAGGGTTTAACGGGGAGCTGTTTTTT.

The rearrangement links TRBV25-1 to TRBJ1-6; the match to TRBD1 covers 9 bases. The length of the CDR3 is 15 residues. The V gene end was trimmed by 4 bases and the J gene end by 8 bases; junction bases not matched to a gene: 6. Germline V CDR1 and CDR2: MGHDK, SYGVNS. This chain's CDR3 is CASSAMTGGYSPLHF. The CDR3 DNA reads as TGTGCCAGCAGTGCCATGACAGGGGGTTATTCACCCCTCCACTTT.

CDR3 nucleotides: TGTGCCAGCAGTGGTATTGGGACAGTAGAGACCCAGTACTTC. Amino acid sequence: CASSGIGTVETQYF. The gene calls are TRBV6-1 and TRBJ2-5, with 7 bases identical to TRBD1. Unmatched junction bases numbered 6, after V lost 4 bases and J lost 4 bases. Germline CDR1 is MNHNS and CDR2 is SASEGT. The CDR3 runs 14 residues.

The chain couples TRBV4-1 to TRBJ2-7; 8 bases are shared with TRBD2. The junction had 9 bases not matched to a gene; V was cut back by 1 base and J by 1 base. CDR1 is MGHRA and CDR2 is YSYEKL in the germline V gene. The CDR3 consists of 17 residues. This CDR3 is CASSQGPSGGLSYEQYF. CDR3 bases: TGCGCCAGCAGCCAAGGTCCAAGCGGGGGCCTTTCCTACGAGCAGTACTTC.

CDR3: CASSPLSAGGPFLSYEQYF. CDR3 nucleotides: TGTGCCAGCAGTCCCCTCTCGGCGGGAGGGCCATTCCTATCCTACGAGCAGTACTTC. The J gene is TRBJ2-7, the V gene TRBV27; 9 nucleotides agree with TRBD2. The length of the CDR3 is 19 residues. V shed 5 bases, J shed 1 base, and the junction held 18 bases outside the gene matches. Germline CDR1 is MNHEY and CDR2 is SMNVEV (reference sequence).

Concerning this clone itself: Other DNA sequences within the sample encode an identical CDR3. CDR3: CAWSVGASSYNEQFF. Here the CDR3 DNA reads TGTGCCTGGAGTGTGGGGGCTAGCTCCTACAATGAGCAGTTCTTC. J is TRBJ2-1 and V is TRBV30, with D maybe TRBD1 (6 bases). Germline CDR1 GTSNPN, CDR2 SVGIG (reference sequence). Deletions cut 0 bases from V and 0 bases from J, with 9 bases between. The CDR3 covers 15 residues.

The gene calls are TRBV7-2 and TRBJ2-5; D gene ambiguous. Germline loops: CDR1 SGHTA, CDR2 FQGNSA. The germline V and J ends were trimmed by 0 bases and 5 bases, with 4 bases remaining between them. The CDR3 contains 12 residues. The CDR3 coding sequence is TGTGCCAGCAGCTTAGCGAAGGAGACCCAGTACTTC. This encodes CASSLAKETQYF. Combining the CDR3 with reference TRBV7-2 and TRBJ2-5 gives the whole variable domain GAGVSQSPSNKVTEKGKDVELRCDPISGHTALYWYRQSLGQGLEFLIYFQGNSAPDKSGLPSDRFSAERTGGSVSTLTIQRTQQEDSAVYLCASSLAKETQYFGPGTRLLVL.